This TCR beta chain was sequenced during a study of cytomegalovirus exposure and HLA in healthy donors. This CDR3 has 14 residues. The germline CDR1 and CDR2 sequences are MNHEY and SMNVEV (reference sequence). V was cut by 5 bases and J by 4 bases, with 12 bases left in between. General study findings and limits: In a later analysis, first-cohort TCR clusters were found to tend to co-occur in the approximately 120 validation repertoires. For cytomegalovirus status, the classifier reportedly gave diagnoses with high specificity and sensitivity. In vitro checks showed that a few CMV-associated chains really do target CMV antigens.

Sequencing used immunoSEQ multiplex PCR; TCRdb keeps in-frame clones, though not all of them. This sample yields some 170,000 clones, of which around 87% are seen a single time; about 1.5% belongs to the top ten. Concerning this clone itself: Antigen unknown.

The receptor was isolated from a woman younger than 45 in good health and CMV-seronegative. The rearrangement links TRBV27 to TRBJ1-5; perhaps TRBD1 as D (5 bases). The sequencing sample was made of PBMCs. CDR3 nucleotides: TGTGCCAGCAGTCTAACCTACAGGAATCAGCCCCAGCATTTT. This codes for CASSLTYRNQPQHF.